One and the same sample provided the 11 T cell receptor beta chains below, sequenced in a study of tumor-infiltrating lymphocytes in primary liver carcinoma (dated by TCRdb to about 2017). RNA from unsorted whole blood was extracted with TRIzol reagent, and germline DNA was obtained with the DNeasy Blood & Tissue kit. Sequencing was performed on an Illumina HiSeq 2500. A constant-region primer and ProtoScript II reverse transcriptase were used to reverse-transcribe TCRbeta-specific cDNA from roughly 480 ng total RNA. TCRbeta libraries were built with three nested multiplex PCR rounds, a slightly modified ARM-PCR procedure. Each of the first two PCR rounds ran for roughly 9 cycles and used multiplex TRBV1-TRBV30 forward primers together with a Cbeta reverse primer. TCRdb reprocessed the public reads (quality trimming at Q25 with fastp, clone calling with MiXCR) and kept in-frame beta chains. Each entry merges the rows of one CDR3 protein and shows their most common DNA and genes. This sample comprises roughly 330,000 distinct CDR3 sequences, approximately 64% of them detected only once. The top ten constitute 5% to 6.5% of the sample.

Input material: peripheral blood. The receptors stem from a man between 40 and 49 years old with primary liver carcinoma and hepatitis B virus infection.

As for this clonotype: This likely comes from a read error, as the CDR3 has no conserved phenylalanine or tryptophan at its end. The DNA is omitted, as the CDR3 cannot be located on it reliably, and the CDR3 follows TCRdb's listing. The rearrangement uses TRBV29-1 and TRBJ2-5. The germline gives CDR1 SQVTM, CDR2 ANQGSEA. The CDR3 is 12 residues long, ends included. The CDR3 protein is CSVYSDWETRYL.

Note on this clonotype: A much larger clone differs from this one at a single base, so this may be a read error. The V and J genes are TRBV4-3 and TRBJ2-7, with TRBD2 identical over 7 bases. Germline values: CDR1 LGHNA, CDR2 YSLEER. This CDR3 contains 14 residues. The CDR3 loop is CAGSQDAGVYEQYF. The CDR3 nucleotides are TGCGCCGGCAGCCAAGACGCGGGAGTCTACGAGCAGTACTTC.

This clonotype has only a few counts. The CDR3 coding sequence is TGTGCCAGCAGTTATAGGTTCCGAGAGACCCAGTACTTC. It codes for CASSYRFRETQYF. The J gene is TRBJ2-5, the V gene TRBV6-6, with D unclear. The CDR3 is made up of 13 amino acids. Germline values: CDR1 MNHNY, CDR2 SVGAGI (reference sequence). Trimming shortened V by 3 bases and J by 4 bases, and 9 bases separated the two germline ends.

This clonotype has just a few counts. The V and J genes are TRBV5-6 and TRBJ2-7, with D tentatively TRBD2 (5 bases). The germline CDR1 and CDR2 sequences are SGHDT and YYEEEE. The CDR3 is 14 residues long. The V and J ends lost 4 bases and 2 bases respectively, with 13 bases between them. CDR3 DNA sequence: TGTGCCAGCAGCCCGGGAATTGACCCCTACGAGCAGTACTTC. Protein product: CASSPGIDPYEQYF.

The CDR3 DNA reads TGTGCCAGCAGTTTAGCCAGCAATAGCAATCAGCCCCAGCATTTT. As protein: CASSLASNSNQPQHF. The chain uses TRBV28 and TRBJ1-5; D gene uncertain. CDR3 size: 15 residues. Germline V gene lookup returns CDR1 MDHEN and CDR2 SYDVKM. V lost 2 bases to trimming and J lost 0 bases, with 8 bases between them.

The chain joins TRBV5-1 to TRBJ1-2; no firm D call. V was pared by 0 bases and J by 3 bases, with 3 bases between. Per the germline V gene, CDR1 is SGHRS and CDR2 is YFSETQ. This CDR3 spans 12 amino acids. The CDR3 is CASSLDYYGYTF. The CDR3 region has the DNA TGCGCCAGCAGCTTGGATTACTATGGCTACACCTTC.

Details on this clonotype: Because the CDR3 is missing its conserved closing phenylalanine or tryptophan, this is likely a read error. The rearrangement joins TRBV11-2 to TRBJ2-1; 8 bases are a match to TRBD2. After removal of 4 bases from V and 9 bases from J, the junction contained 11 bases not matched to a gene. The CDR3 has 15 residues. CDR1 and CDR2 from the germline V gene are SGHAT and FQNNGV. In nucleotides, the CDR3 is TGTGCCAGCAGCTCGGGACTAGTGGGATCCCTTGAGCAGTTCTCC. This gives the protein CASSSGLVGSLEQFS.

A note on this clonotype: Germline and junction disagree at one end, which may indicate a read error. The V and J genes are TRBV11-2 and TRBJ2-2; D is ambiguous. CDR3 size: 15 residues. Germline assignment: CDR1 SGHAT and CDR2 FQNNGV. This CDR3 reads CASSSAPLNTWELFF. CDR3 nucleotide sequence: TGTGCCAGCAGCTCAGCCCCGTTAAACACCTGGGAGCTGTTTTTT.

Of note for this clonotype: Sequence at one end of the junction differs from germline and may be a read error. V usage is TRBV6-2 or TRBV6-3 and J usage is TRBJ2-5; D call uncertain. CDR3 length equals 11 residues. The germline gives CDR1 MNHEY, CDR2 SVGEGT. Here the CDR3 DNA reads TGTGCCAGCAGCCTCCAAGAGGCCCAGTACTTC. It translates to CASSLQEAQYF.

Turning to this clonotype: This clone may be a read error of a much larger clone one base away. The chain combines TRBV6-6 with TRBJ1-5; 11 bases line up with TRBD1. This CDR3 comprises 15 residues. The germline CDR1 and CDR2 sequences are MNHNY and SVGAGI (reference sequence). The CDR3 DNA reads TGTGCCAGCAGTTGGACAGGGGGCGGTAATCAGCCCAAGCATTTT. Translating gives CASSWTGGGNQPKHF.

This chain links TRBV10-3 with TRBJ2-2; 8 bases fit TRBD2. V trimming: 7 bases; J trimming: 8 bases; junction bases outside the gene matches: 15. This CDR3 is 16 amino acids long. Germline-derived CDR1 and CDR2 are ENHRY and SYGVKD. CDR3 sequence: CAITGRAGASAGELFF. CDR3 in DNA: TGTGCCATCACCGGGAGGGCAGGGGCATCTGCGGGGGAGCTGTTTTTT.